Below, 28 T cell receptor beta chains from the same sample are listed, as sequenced in a study of blood T cell repertoires in COVID-19. TCRdb keeps only in-frame clones here, not all; method: immunoSEQ multiplex PCR. The data hold more than 150,000 clones, with 87% observed a single time. Input material: peripheral blood. These TCRs come from a woman between 18 and 30 years old who had recovered from COVID-19.

The genes are TRBV5-8 and TRBJ1-4; D is unresolved. CDR3 length: 14 residues. The germline CDR1 and CDR2 sequences are SGHTS and YDEGEE. The ends were cut back, 3 bases at V and 13 bases at J, with 19 bases in the middle. The DNA of the CDR3 is TGTGCCAGCAGCTCGGGAATTTTTGACGAACGACTGTTTTTT. It yields the protein CASSSGIFDERLFF. Filled out from reference TRBV5-8 and TRBJ1-4, the complete variable domain reads EAGVTQSPTHLIKTRGQQATLRCSPISGHTSVYWYQQALGLGLQFLLWYDEGEERNRGNFPPRFSGRQFPNYSSELNVNALELEDSALYLCASSSGIFDERLFFGSGTQLSVL.

CDR3 protein: CASRETGGTTEAFF. Here the CDR3 DNA reads TGTGCCAGTAGAGAGACAGGGGGCACCACTGAAGCTTTCTTT. The chain recombines TRBV19 with TRBJ1-1; 10 bases match TRBD1. J lost 4 bases, V lost 6 bases, and 5 bases had no gene match. This CDR3 contains 14 residues. The germline V gene encodes CDR1 LNHDA and CDR2 SQIVND (reference sequence).

The gene calls are TRBV4-3 and TRBJ1-1, with D hard to call. Germline V gene lookup returns CDR1 LGHNA and CDR2 YSLEER. The CDR3 sequence is 13 residues long. V was shortened by 4 bases and J by 10 bases, with 16 bases between the two germline ends. CDR3 nucleotides: TGCGCCAGCAGCCTAGGAGGAGCCGGGAGAGCTTTCTTT. The encoded protein is CASSLGGAGRAFF.

This CDR3 reads CASCRTGSTDTQYF. Here the CDR3 DNA reads TGTGCCAGCTGCCGGACAGGTAGCACAGATACGCAGTATTTT. The chain has TRBV9 and TRBJ2-3, with 7 bases lining up with TRBD1. Germline V gene sequence: CDR1 SGDLS, CDR2 YYNGEE. The CDR3 sequence is 14 residues long. J lost 0 bases, V lost 7 bases, and 5 bases had no gene match.

The chain employs TRBV28 and TRBJ1-1; D possibly corresponds to TRBD1 (5 bases). CDR1 MDHEN and CDR2 SYDVKM come from the germline V gene. The length of the CDR3 is 12 residues. Trimming shortened V by 4 bases and J by 4 bases, and 7 bases separated the two germline ends. The CDR3, as DNA: TGTGCCAGCAGTTCCGACAGCACTGAAGCTTTCTTT. It translates to CASSSDSTEAFF.

The V gene is TRBV15, the J gene TRBJ1-4; possibly TRBD1 for D (5 bases). Between the trimmed V and J ends, which lost 0 bases and 5 bases, there was a span of 16 bases. Germline V gene data show CDR1 as LNHNV and CDR2 as YYDKDF (reference sequence). This CDR3 is 17 amino acids long. The CDR3 is CATSRESDSLRNEKLFF. CDR3 coding DNA: TGTGCCACCAGCAGAGAGTCCGACAGTCTCCGAAATGAAAAACTGTTTTTT. Combining the CDR3 with reference TRBV15 and TRBJ1-4 gives the whole variable domain DAMVIQNPRYQVTQFGKPVTLSCSQTLNHNVMYWYQQKSSQAPKLLFHYYDKDFNNEADTPDNFQSRRPNTSFCFLDIRSPGLGDTAMYLCATSRESDSLRNEKLFFGSGTQLSVL.

This chain uses TRBV11-2 with TRBJ2-5; tentatively, D is TRBD1 (6 bases). V lost 0 bases, J lost 2 bases, and 19 bases lay in between. The CDR3 contains 18 residues. Germline V gives CDR1 SGHAT, CDR2 FQNNGV. CDR3 nucleotide sequence: TGTGCCAGCAGCTTAGATTCTGGGCAGGGGTTTGTGCAAGAGACCCAGTACTTC. This gives the protein CASSLDSGQGFVQETQYF.

This clone occurred a few times. The V call is TRBV7-8, the J call TRBJ1-6; 7 positions match TRBD1. Germline V CDR1 and CDR2: SGHVS, FQNEAQ. J gave up 7 bases and V 5 bases, and 5 bases lay outside the gene matches. The CDR3 is made up of 14 amino acids. The CDR3, as DNA: TGTGCCAGCAGCCGACAGGGTTGGAATTCACCCCTCCACTTT. Translated: CASSRQGWNSPLHF.

This chain uses TRBV6-5 with TRBJ2-7; D uncertain. Between the trimmed V and J ends, which lost 2 bases and 0 bases, there was a span of 11 bases. Germline lookup yields CDR1 MNHEY and CDR2 SVGAGI. The CDR3 length is 15 residues. Written as DNA, the CDR3 is TGTGCCAGCAGTTACGATGGTCCGAGCTCCTACGAGCAGTACTTC. Translated: CASSYDGPSSYEQYF.

This chain connects TRBV2 to TRBJ2-2, with 13 bases lining up with TRBD2. J lost 5 bases, V lost 6 bases, and 0 bases had no gene match. The CDR3 sequence is 14 residues long. Per germline, CDR1 SNHLY and CDR2 FYNNEI. The CDR3 DNA follows: TGTGCCAGCAGGGGACTAGCGGGAACCGGGGAGCTGTTTTTT. As protein: CASRGLAGTGELFF.

The chain uses TRBV29-1 and TRBJ2-7; no definite D call. The CDR3 runs 13 residues. Trimming removed 0 bases at V and 3 bases at J, with 9 bases between. Germline loops: CDR1 SQVTM, CDR2 ANQGSEA. The CDR3 nucleotides read TGCAGCGTTGAAGAGACCCCAGGCTACGAGCAGTACGTC. It codes for CSVEETPGYEQYV.

V is TRBV5-6 and J is TRBJ2-5; possible D gene TRBD1, 6 bases. Germline V lookup: CDR1 SGHDT, CDR2 YYEEEE. Trimming shortened V by 0 bases and J by 2 bases, and 8 bases separated the two germline ends. This CDR3 region has 14 residues. The CDR3 DNA sequence: TGTGCCAGCAGCTTGGGACAGGAACAAGAGACCCAGTACTTC. It codes for CASSLGQEQETQYF.

The V gene is TRBV27, the J gene TRBJ1-1; D is undetermined. Per germline, CDR1 MNHEY and CDR2 SMNVEV (reference sequence). This CDR3 contains 14 residues. Trimming took 3 bases from V and 4 from J, leaving 12 bases between them. The CDR3 DNA is TGTGCCAGCAGTTTTAGGATTGAGGGCACTGAAGCTTTCTTT. Translation: CASSFRIEGTEAFF.

This clone turned up a few times. The DNA of the CDR3 is TGCAGTGCTAGCCAGTACACTGAAGCTTTCTTT. Protein: CSASQYTEAFF. The chain carries TRBV20-1 and TRBJ1-1; D is undetermined. The CDR3 length is 11 residues. The germline V gene has CDR1 DFQATT and CDR2 SNEGSKA (reference sequence). The V gene lost 3 bases and the J gene lost 3 bases, with 5 bases spanning the gap.

The CDR3 here is CASRHRGALNEKLFF. CDR3 coding DNA: TGTGCCAGCAGGCACAGGGGAGCCCTTAATGAAAAACTGTTTTTT. The V gene is TRBV27, the J gene TRBJ1-4, with 7 bases fitting TRBD1. The CDR3 is made up of 15 amino acids. V was pared by 6 bases and J by 4 bases, with 8 bases of the junction left unmatched. Germline CDR1 MNHEY, CDR2 SMNVEV (reference sequence).

The chain is built from TRBV4-3 and TRBJ2-1; 8 nucleotides line up with TRBD2. With V trimmed by 0 bases and J by 7 bases, 14 bases remained unmatched. This CDR3 has 18 amino acids. CDR1 is LGHNA and CDR2 is YSLEER in the germline V gene. Written as DNA, the CDR3 is TGCGCCAGCAGCCAAGAAGCTCGGGCCGGGGGGGTGTGGAATGAGCAGTTCTTC. Translation: CASSQEARAGGVWNEQFF.

In DNA form, the CDR3 reads TGTGCCAGTAGTATAAGAGGAGGGGGCGGCAATCAGCCCCAGCATTTT. Protein product: CASSIRGGGGNQPQHF. The chain couples TRBV19 to TRBJ1-5; 7 nucleotides agree with TRBD1. The junction had 6 bases not matched to a gene; V was cut back by 2 bases and J by 2 bases. Germline values: CDR1 LNHDA, CDR2 SQIVND (reference sequence). This CDR3 is 16 amino acids long.

The sample holds one count of this clone. The chain carries TRBV4-3 and TRBJ2-1, with D maybe TRBD1 (7 bases). This CDR3 region has 18 residues. CDR1 is LGHNA and CDR2 is YSLEER in the germline V gene. Deletions cut 0 bases from V and 3 bases from J, with 18 bases between. CDR3 sequence: CASSQDLTRNRGYNEQFF. CDR3 bases: TGCGCCAGCAGCCAAGATCTGACTAGGAACAGGGGCTACAATGAGCAGTTCTTC.

This clone was observed a single time. This chain links TRBV6-2 or TRBV6-3 with TRBJ2-7; TRBD1 agrees at 7 bases. The V gene's germline CDR1 is MNHEY and CDR2 SVGEGT. The V segment lost 6 bases and the J segment 0 bases; nucleotides outside the gene matches: 5. The CDR3 contains 14 residues. The CDR3 bases are TGTGCCAGCAGCCGCCGGGACAGCTCCTACGAGCAGTACGTC. This sequence encodes CASSRRDSSYEQYV.

The chain carries TRBV7-9 and TRBJ2-7, with 7 positions matching TRBD1. This CDR3 contains 14 residues. CDR1 is SEHNR, CDR2 FQNEAQ, per germline (reference sequence). V lost 2 bases, J lost 2 bases, and 3 bases stayed unmatched. DNA for the CDR3: TGTGCCAGCAGCTTAAATCAGGGGGCCTACGAGCAGTACTTC. Residues: CASSLNQGAYEQYF.

The rearrangement uses TRBV5-1 and TRBJ2-5; D is uncertain. Germline loops: CDR1 SGHRS, CDR2 YFSETQ. There are 13 residues in the CDR3. V was shortened by 2 bases and J by 1 base, with 6 bases between the two germline ends. CDR3 bases: TGCGCCAGCAGCTTAAACGGCCAAGAGACCCAGTACTTC. Residues: CASSLNGQETQYF.

The chain links TRBV29-1 to TRBJ1-4, with 11 nucleotides matching TRBD1. Germline-derived CDR1 and CDR2 are SQVTM and ANQGSEA. V shed 6 bases, J shed 12 bases, and the junction held 9 bases outside the gene matches. This CDR3 spans 13 amino acids. Written as DNA, the CDR3 is TGCAGCGTCGGGGACAGGGGGATTAGCGAACTGTTTTTT. It translates to CSVGDRGISELFF.

The gene calls are TRBV28 and TRBJ2-3; 7 bases are a match to TRBD1. Trimming took 6 bases from V and 2 from J; bases not matched to a gene: 14. Germline V gene data show CDR1 as MDHEN and CDR2 as SYDVKM. CDR3 length equals 17 residues. The CDR3 sequence is CASSPLPGQAATDTQYF. For the CDR3, the DNA is TGTGCCAGCAGCCCCCTCCCTGGACAGGCTGCCACAGATACGCAGTATTTT.

CDR3 DNA sequence: TGCAGTTTCATCCCGGGACAGGTGAACACTGAAGCTTTCTTT. This gives the protein CSFIPGQVNTEAFF. The gene calls are TRBV29-1 and TRBJ1-1; 8 bases line up with TRBD1. The CDR3 contains 14 residues. Germline V CDR1 and CDR2: SQVTM, ANQGSEA.

V gene TRBV19 combines with J gene TRBJ1-2; D ambiguous. V lost 7 bases to trimming and J lost 4 bases, with 10 bases between them. The CDR3 spans 12 residues. Germline lookup yields CDR1 LNHDA and CDR2 SQIVND (reference sequence). The CDR3 sequence is CASNTDSYGYTF. CDR3 DNA: TGTGCCAGTAACACAGATAGCTATGGCTACACCTTC.

V and J are TRBV27 and TRBJ2-3, with a tentative D call TRBD2 (5 bases). V was cut by 1 base and J by 0 bases, with 11 bases left in between. The CDR3 covers 16 residues. Looked up from germline, CDR1 is MNHEY and CDR2 is SMNVEV (reference sequence). The CDR3: CASSLFLGVSTDTQYF. The CDR3 DNA reads as TGTGCCAGCAGTTTATTTTTGGGAGTGAGCACAGATACGCAGTATTTT.

This chain connects TRBV2 to TRBJ2-1; 12 bases are a match to TRBD2. V gave up 10 bases and J gave up 9 bases; unmatched junction bases: 7. Germline CDR1 SNHLY, CDR2 FYNNEI. The CDR3 is 13 amino acids. The CDR3 spells CATRLAGEGEQFF. As DNA, the CDR3 is TGTGCCACCAGACTAGCGGGAGAAGGTGAGCAGTTCTTC.

The rearrangement joins TRBV4-2 to TRBJ1-5; D gene unclear. Deletions cut 0 bases from V and 4 bases from J, with 4 bases between. This CDR3 is 13 amino acids long. CDR1 is LGHNA, CDR2 YNFKEQ, per germline. The CDR3 is CASSQDLNQPQHF. DNA for the CDR3: TGTGCCAGCAGCCAAGATCTGAATCAGCCCCAGCATTTT.